Sequencing of this TCR beta chain was carried out in a study of OX40 agonist ivuxolimab in advanced cancers. On the study more broadly: Patients treated during dose escalation were battling hepatocellular carcinoma, melanoma, renal cell or head and neck cancer. The study's findings and limits: Researchers did not establish what antigens the expanded peripheral T cells target.

In germline, CDR1 is SGHNT, CDR2 YYREEE (reference sequence). The CDR3 consists of 16 residues. V was pared by 4 bases and J by 6 bases, with 12 bases of the junction left unmatched. The study sampled blood at baseline, cycle 4 day 1, and cycle 7 day 1. Data came from immunoSEQ multiplex PCR; TCRdb stores just in-frame clones and leaves some out. The sample has almost 50,000 clones, approximately 86% seen once. This clone was found once. The antigen is not known. The chain employs TRBV5-4 and TRBJ1-2; 10 bases line up with TRBD1. The clonotype was recovered from an adult with an advanced solid tumor such as melanoma, head and neck, liver or kidney cancer. Source: CD4+ or CD8+ T cells sorted from blood, taken in a trial of the OX40 agonist ivuxolimab. DNA of the CDR3: TGTGCCAGCAGCGGGGGATTTCGACAGGGGGCTCATGGCTACACCTTC. Protein sequence: CASSGGFRQGAHGYTF.